The rows below give T cell receptor beta chains drawn from one sample of a study of blood T cells in healthy people across ages. One entry per CDR3 protein results from TCRdb running MiXCR on the 5' RACE reads. The table lists about 830,000 distinct CDR3 sequences, about 59% of them singletons. What was sequenced was blood. These receptors came from a man aged 30-40 years in good health. Each CDR3 is given with its conserved first and last residue. Fields, in order: J gene, V gene, clone size, D gene, CDR3 DNA, CDR3 protein. A D gene is named only where the DNA matches it firmly. Part of the rows lack a size; the others show once, few, many or a class for expanded clones.

j_gene: TRBJ1-1; v_gene: TRBV10-3; abundance: -; d_gene: -; CDR3nt: TGTGCCATCAGTGAGTCGCCCGGGTTGGACACTGAAGCTTTCTTT; CDR3aa: CAISESPGLDTEAFF
j_gene: TRBJ2-7; v_gene: TRBV7-9; abundance: -; d_gene: TRBD2; CDR3nt: TGTGCCAGCACGGGGACTAGCGGGGGGATCTACGAGCAGTACTTC; CDR3aa: CASTGTSGGIYEQYF
j_gene: TRBJ2-4; v_gene: TRBV30; abundance: few; d_gene: -; CDR3nt: TGTGCCTGGAGTGTAAGAGGGGTAGACATTCAGTACTTC; CDR3aa: CAWSVRGVDIQYF
j_gene: TRBJ2-3; v_gene: TRBV11-2; abundance: -; d_gene: TRBD2; CDR3nt: TGTGCCAGCAGCTTAGAAACGGGACTAGCATATACAGATACGCAGTATTTT; CDR3aa: CASSLETGLAYTDTQYF
j_gene: TRBJ2-5; v_gene: TRBV7-2; abundance: few; d_gene: -; CDR3nt: TGTGCCTCCGGGGGGCAGGGACAAGAGACCCAGTACTTC; CDR3aa: CASGGQGQETQYF
j_gene: TRBJ1-1; v_gene: TRBV7-9; abundance: -; d_gene: -; CDR3nt: TGTGCCAGCAGCCACGGGAGGAGGAACACTGAAGCTTTCTTT; CDR3aa: CASSHGRRNTEAFF
j_gene: TRBJ1-2; v_gene: TRBV5-1; abundance: -; d_gene: -; CDR3nt: TGCGCCAGCAGCTTGGTCGAGACCAGGGTAACAGGGTACACCTTC; CDR3aa: CASSLVETRVTGYTF
j_gene: TRBJ2-1; v_gene: TRBV6-2/TRBV6-3; abundance: -; d_gene: -; CDR3nt: TGTGCCTGTTCTTCACCGGGACCTCGCAATGAGCAGTTCTTC; CDR3aa: CACSSPGPRNEQFF
j_gene: TRBJ1-5; v_gene: TRBV6-2/TRBV6-3; abundance: -; d_gene: -; CDR3nt: TGTGCCAGTACCGACAGTTACAACCAGCCCCAGCATTTT; CDR3aa: CASTDSYNQPQHF
j_gene: TRBJ2-1; v_gene: TRBV12-3/TRBV12-4; abundance: -; d_gene: TRBD2; CDR3nt: TGTGCCAGCAGTTTAGTCGCGGGGGGGGATGAGCAGTTCTTC; CDR3aa: CASSLVAGGDEQFF
j_gene: TRBJ2-1; v_gene: TRBV5-1; abundance: -; d_gene: -; CDR3nt: TGCGCCAGCATCTTCAGGAGGGGGGGAGAGCAGTTCTTC; CDR3aa: CASIFRRGGEQFF
j_gene: TRBJ2-7; v_gene: TRBV7-9; abundance: -; d_gene: -; CDR3nt: TGTGCCAGCAGCTCCAACAAGCCCCTCGACGAACAGTACTTC; CDR3aa: CASSSNKPLDEQYF
j_gene: TRBJ2-3; v_gene: TRBV5-1; abundance: -; d_gene: -; CDR3nt: TGCGCCAGCAGCTTCGGCGGGGCCGTGGCAGATACGCAGTATTTT; CDR3aa: CASSFGGAVADTQYF
j_gene: TRBJ2-3; v_gene: TRBV20-1; abundance: -; d_gene: -; CDR3nt: TGCAGTGGGACCTCTAGCACAGATACGCAGTATTTT; CDR3aa: CSGTSSTDTQYF
j_gene: TRBJ2-7; v_gene: TRBV12-3/TRBV12-4; abundance: few; d_gene: TRBD2; CDR3nt: TGTGCCAGCAGTACATTCCTAGCGGGGGGGCCCCACGAGCAGTACTTC; CDR3aa: CASSTFLAGGPHEQYF
j_gene: TRBJ1-5; v_gene: TRBV4-2; abundance: -; d_gene: TRBD1; CDR3nt: TGTGCCAGCAGCCAACAGACAGGGGGCGTTGGTCAGCCCCAGCATTTT; CDR3aa: CASSQQTGGVGQPQHF
j_gene: TRBJ2-7; v_gene: TRBV6-5; abundance: once; d_gene: TRBD1; CDR3nt: TGTGCCAGCAGTTTCGGGACAGGGGGAAAGTACGAGCAGTACTTC; CDR3aa: CASSFGTGGKYEQYF
j_gene: TRBJ1-6; v_gene: TRBV6-6; abundance: -; d_gene: -; CDR3nt: TGTGCCAGCAGTTACACTGGACCGAGTTCACCCCTCCACTTT; CDR3aa: CASSYTGPSSPLHF
j_gene: TRBJ2-7; v_gene: TRBV15; abundance: -; d_gene: -; CDR3nt: TGTGCCACCAGCAGAGATAGGGGGAGCTGCGAGCAGTACTTC; CDR3aa: CATSRDRGSCEQYF
j_gene: TRBJ2-3; v_gene: TRBV25-1; abundance: -; d_gene: -; CDR3nt: TGTGCCAGCAGTGAGGGGTTCAGTAGCACAGATACGCAGTATTTT; CDR3aa: CASSEGFSSTDTQYF
j_gene: TRBJ1-2; v_gene: TRBV2; abundance: -; d_gene: -; CDR3nt: TGTGCCAGCAGTGAAGCGCCCGGCTATGGCTACACCTTC; CDR3aa: CASSEAPGYGYTF
j_gene: TRBJ2-5; v_gene: TRBV7-2; abundance: medium-sized; d_gene: -; CDR3nt: TGTGCCAGCAGCTCCCAGGGAGGGGGCCTCGAGACCCAGTACTTC; CDR3aa: CASSSQGGGLETQYF